These 26 T cell receptor beta chains share one sample of origin, sequenced in a study of CD8+CD57+ T cells in acquired aplastic anemia. Patients picked for sequencing had shown CD8+CD57+ cell expansion detected by flow cytometry. Profiling that covered TCR beta VDJ and CDR3 relied on genomic DNA as its template. TCRdb re-called the reads through MiXCR, storing one row per CDR3 protein. The sample yields approximately 120,000 distinct CDR3 sequences, about two fifths seen once. The sequenced material came from sorted CD4+, CD8+, or CD8+CD57+ T cells (not recorded which) from PBMCs. These receptors all come from a human donor with aplastic anemia.

This clonotype was seen at least ten times. The chain links TRBV20-1 to TRBJ2-1; D is possibly TRBD2 (5 bases). Trimming shortened V by 0 bases and J by 4 bases, and 16 bases separated the two germline ends. This CDR3 comprises 16 residues. Germline assignment: CDR1 DFQATT and CDR2 SNEGSKA (reference sequence). The CDR3, as DNA: TGCAGTGCTAGAGATCGTGGGAGCGGTGGGTACAATGAGCAGTTCTTC. Translation gives CSARDRGSGGYNEQFF.

The sample holds many counts of this clonotype. This chain links TRBV2 with TRBJ1-2; possibly TRBD1 for D (5 bases). Trimming took off 1 base at V and 6 bases at J, with 9 bases between the two ends. The CDR3 is 13 residues long. Germline CDR1 is SNHLY and CDR2 is FYNNEI. The DNA for the CDR3 is TGTGCCAGCAGTGAAGTCAGGGAGAATGGCTACACCTTC. Amino acids: CASSEVRENGYTF.

V usage is TRBV15 and J usage is TRBJ2-3, with 9 bases aligning to TRBD1. CDR1 is LNHNV and CDR2 is YYDKDF in the germline V gene (reference sequence). Germline trimming cut 8 bases from V and 5 bases from J; bases unmatched to any gene: 5. This CDR3 contains 13 residues. The CDR3 DNA reads TGTGCCACCCGGACAGGGGATGAAGATACGCAGTATTTT. Its translation is CATRTGDEDTQYF.

The rearrangement joins TRBV2 to TRBJ1-6; D unresolved. This CDR3 contains 14 residues. V lost 4 bases to trimming and J lost 5 bases, with 9 bases between them. Per germline, CDR1 SNHLY and CDR2 FYNNEI. CDR3 in DNA: TGTGCCAGCAGTGCCGGACGGGATAATTCACCCCTCCACTTT. Translation gives CASSAGRDNSPLHF. Drawing the rest from reference TRBV2 and TRBJ1-6, the complete variable domain is EPEVTQTPSHQVTQMGQEVILRCVPISNHLYFYWYRQILGQKVEFLVSFYNNEISEKSEIFDDQFSVERPDGSNFTLKIRSTKLEDSAMYFCASSAGRDNSPLHFGNGTRLTVT.

This clonotype came up a few times. The genes are TRBV29-1 and TRBJ2-3, with TRBD1 matching 9 bases. V was pared by 7 bases and J by 1 base, with 6 bases of the junction left unmatched. Per germline, CDR1 SQVTM and CDR2 ANQGSEA. CDR3 length: 14 amino acids. CDR3 loop: CSAKGQGRTDTQYF. CDR3 nucleotide sequence: TGCAGCGCAAAGGGACAGGGCCGCACAGATACGCAGTATTTT.

The chain has TRBV4-2 and TRBJ1-1; TRBD1 aligns across 8 bases. Trimming cost V 3 bases and J 10 bases; bases outside gene matches: 4. Germline CDR1 reads LGHNA; CDR2 reads YNFKEQ. CDR3 length: 12 residues. CDR3 sequence: CASSHQTGGAFF. CDR3 sequence (DNA): TGTGCCAGCAGCCACCAAACAGGGGGAGCTTTCTTT.

With regard to this clonotype: The junction differs from germline at one of its ends, possibly a read error. The V call is TRBV5-5, the J call TRBJ2-2, with a weak D call TRBD2 (6 bases). The length of the CDR3 is 16 residues. In germline, CDR1 is SGHKS, CDR2 YYEKEE (reference sequence). CDR3 DNA sequence: TGTGCCAGCAGCGTGGCCCCGAGCTTAAGGACCGGGGGGCTGTTTTTT. This sequence encodes CASSVAPSLRTGGLFF. Complete variable domain (other parts from reference TRBV5-5 and TRBJ2-2): DAGVTQSPTHLIKTRGQQVTLRCSPISGHKSVSWYQQVLGQGPQFIFQYYEKEERGRGNFPDRFSARQFPNYSSELNVNALLLGDSALYLCASSVAPSLRTGGLFFGEGSRLTVL.

The genes are TRBV24-1 and TRBJ1-2, with TRBD1 as a possible D gene (6 bases). The CDR3 totals 17 residues. With 3 bases removed from V and 0 bases from J, the gap between germline ends came to 16 bases. Per the germline V gene, CDR1 is KGHDR and CDR2 is SFDVKD. The CDR3 bases are TGTGCCACCAGTGATCCTCGTACAGGGAGGTCTAACTATGGCTACACCTTC. It codes for CATSDPRTGRSNYGYTF.

V gene TRBV19 combines with J gene TRBJ1-1, with unresolved D. CDR1 is LNHDA, CDR2 SQIVND, per germline (reference sequence). Trimming shortened V by 4 bases and J by 0 bases, and 12 bases separated the two germline ends. The CDR3 covers 15 residues. The CDR3, as DNA: TGTGCCAGTAGTACTAAGACACTCATGAACACTGAAGCTTTCTTT. It is translated as CASSTKTLMNTEAFF. Filled out from reference TRBV19 and TRBJ1-1, the complete variable domain reads DGGITQSPKYLFRKEGQNVTLSCEQNLNHDAMYWYRQDPGQGLRLIYYSQIVNDFQKGDIAEGYSVSREKKESFPLTVTSAQKNPTAFYLCASSTKTLMNTEAFFGQGTRLTVV.

A note on this clonotype: This may come from a read error, since a much larger clone is one base off. J is TRBJ2-7 and V is TRBV25-1; 8 bases are a match to TRBD2. From germline, CDR1 is MGHDK and CDR2 SYGVNS. The CDR3 has 13 amino acids. The chain's CDR3 is CASRVGGGRERYF. The CDR3 DNA follows: TGTGCCAGCAGGGTCGGGGGGGGGAGGGAGCGGTACTTC.

This clonotype was observed many times. The chain couples TRBV9 to TRBJ2-3; D is possibly TRBD1 or TRBD2 (7 bases each). The CDR3 has 16 residues. Germline V gene lookup returns CDR1 SGDLS and CDR2 YYNGEE. V lost 0 bases and J lost 4, with 15 bases in between. The CDR3 protein is CASSVAGGAVSDTQYF. Here the CDR3 DNA reads TGTGCCAGCAGCGTAGCAGGGGGGGCTGTATCAGATACGCAGTATTTT.

In this sample, this clonotype turned up many times. The chain has TRBV19 and TRBJ1-6, with a possible D match to TRBD1 (5 bases). Trimming shortened V by 9 bases and J by 9 bases, and 12 bases separated the two germline ends. Germline CDR1 reads LNHDA; CDR2 reads SQIVND (reference sequence). This CDR3 region has 12 residues. CDR3 protein: CASGRAASPLHF. In DNA, the CDR3 is TGTGCCAGCGGCAGGGCGGCTTCACCCCTCCACTTT.

The V call is TRBV15, the J call TRBJ1-6; D not certain. V was trimmed by 3 bases and J by 6 bases, leaving 3 bases between them. Per the germline V gene, CDR1 is LNHNV and CDR2 is YYDKDF (reference sequence). CDR3 length: 12 residues. The CDR3 is CATSSSNSPLHF. The CDR3 region has the DNA TGTGCCACCAGCAGCAGTAATTCACCCCTCCACTTT.

This clonotype was picked up many times. J is TRBJ2-3 and V is TRBV11-2; 9 positions match TRBD2. CDR3 length: 16 residues. Trimming removed 5 bases from V and 5 bases from J; junction bases left unmatched: 11. CDR1 and CDR2 from the germline V gene are SGHAT and FQNNGV. CDR3 sequence: CASSPIAGAPRDTQYF. The CDR3 DNA reads TGTGCCAGCAGCCCTATAGCGGGGGCCCCGAGAGATACGCAGTATTTT.

There are many counts of this clonotype. This CDR3 is CSVAHNEQFF. CDR3 in DNA: TGCAGCGTTGCCCACAATGAGCAGTTCTTC. The chain joins TRBV29-1 to TRBJ2-1; D is uncertain. Germline lookup yields CDR1 SQVTM and CDR2 ANQGSEA. V lost 4 bases and J lost 5, with 3 bases in between. This CDR3 is 10 amino acids long.

Concerning this clonotype: A junction boundary mismatches the germline segment, possibly from a read error. The V and J genes are TRBV20-1 and TRBJ2-3; 7 nucleotides match TRBD1. In germline, CDR1 is DFQATT, CDR2 SNEGSKA (reference sequence). The CDR3 loop spans 17 amino acids. The CDR3 DNA reads TGCAGTGCTAGAAACCCTTGGGACAGCTATAGCACAGGTACGCAGTATTTT. Protein: CSARNPWDSYSTGTQYF.

This clonotype was observed a single time. The chain uses TRBV20-1 and TRBJ2-7; 13 nucleotides agree with TRBD2. Unmatched junction bases numbered 12, after V lost 2 bases and J lost 5 bases. The germline V gene has CDR1 DFQATT and CDR2 SNEGSKA (reference sequence). CDR3 length: 17 amino acids. CDR3 sequence (DNA): TGCAGTGCTAGATCCCTGAGCGGACTAGCGGGAGTACACGAGCAGTACTTC. Its translation is CSARSLSGLAGVHEQYF.

This clonotype was counted ten times or more. This chain connects TRBV5-4 to TRBJ2-1; perhaps TRBD2 as D (5 bases). V lost 0 bases, J lost 0 bases, and 10 bases lay in between. Germline lookup yields CDR1 SGHNT and CDR2 YYREEE (reference sequence). The length of the CDR3 is 16 residues. The CDR3 nucleotides read TGTGCCAGCAGCTTGGGCGGGCTCAGCTCCTACAATGAGCAGTTCTTC. Its protein product is CASSLGGLSSYNEQFF.

The chain uses TRBV20-1 and TRBJ2-1; 8 positions match TRBD2. V lost 4 bases, J lost 7 bases, and 12 bases stayed unmatched. Germline V gives CDR1 DFQATT, CDR2 SNEGSKA (reference sequence). The CDR3 loop spans 15 amino acids. CDR3 nucleotides: TGCAGTGCTAATGGGGTAGCGGGGAAGTGGAATGAGCAGTTCTTC. Translating it yields CSANGVAGKWNEQFF.

The V gene is TRBV10-3, the J gene TRBJ2-3; D remains unclear. The J call may be faulty, since TRBJ2-5 better matches the DNA end. The CDR3 has 12 amino acids. The germline CDR1 and CDR2 sequences are ENHRY and SYGVKD. The CDR3 DNA reads as TGTGCCAGCACCGAAACGAGGGAGACCCAGTACTTC. This codes for CASTETRETQYF.

This clonotype was seen many times. The chain has TRBV11-2 and TRBJ1-5, with a tentative D call TRBD1 (6 bases). The germline V and J ends were trimmed by 1 base and 2 bases, with 18 bases remaining between them. CDR1 SGHAT and CDR2 FQNNGV come from the germline V gene. The CDR3 has 18 amino acids. DNA of the CDR3: TGTGCCAGCAGCTTAGTGTACGGGGGGCTCAGGGGCAATCAGCCCCAGCATTTT. Translated, it gives CASSLVYGGLRGNQPQHF.

This chain links TRBV9 with TRBJ1-4; 7 positions agree with TRBD1. The CDR3 totals 15 residues. V shed 0 bases and J 7 bases; nucleotides not matched to a gene: 6. CDR1 is SGDLS, CDR2 YYNGEE, per germline. The DNA of the CDR3 is TGTGCCAGCAGCGTAGGGGGGAGACAGGGTGAAAAACTGTTTTTT. It codes for CASSVGGRQGEKLFF.

This clonotype has ten or more counts. V and J are TRBV7-2 and TRBJ1-3; 7 bases agree with TRBD1. In germline, CDR1 is SGHTA, CDR2 FQGNSA. The CDR3 is 17 amino acids. J lost 0 bases, V lost 5 bases, and 10 bases had no gene match. Here the CDR3 DNA reads TGTGCCAGCAGCCCAGTGGGACAGCAGATCTCTGGAAACACCATATATTTT. Residues: CASSPVGQQISGNTIYF.

The rearrangement joins TRBV6-1 to TRBJ1-4; 10 positions agree with TRBD1. Germline values: CDR1 MNHNS, CDR2 SASEGT. The CDR3 is 14 residues long. Trimming at V came to 6 bases and at J to 7 bases, leaving 5 bases not matched to a gene. CDR3 region: CASSRGQGPEKLFF. In nucleotides, the CDR3 is TGTGCCAGCAGCCGGGGACAGGGGCCTGAAAAACTGTTTTTT.

This clonotype was detected many times. CDR3 sequence (DNA): TGTGCCAGCAGCTCTCAGGGAACTGAAGCTTTCTTT. Its translation: CASSSQGTEAFF. The chain couples TRBV7-9 to TRBJ1-1; D may be TRBD1 (5 bases). In germline, CDR1 is SEHNR, CDR2 FQNEAQ (reference sequence). The CDR3 is made up of 12 amino acids. V lost 4 bases, J lost 5 bases, and 8 bases lay in between.

There are many counts of this clonotype. The V call is TRBV12-3 or TRBV12-4, the J call TRBJ2-5, with TRBD2 identical over 11 bases. After removal of 6 bases from V and 5 bases from J, the junction contained 2 bases not matched to a gene. This CDR3 is built from 13 residues. CDR3 loop: CASSRLAGETQYF. The CDR3 bases are TGTGCCAGCAGCAGACTAGCGGGGGAGACCCAGTACTTC.